The T cell receptor beta chain described here comes from a study of T cell changes during pregnancy in multiple sclerosis. TCRdb's table, derived via immunoSEQ multiplex PCR, lists solely in-frame clones and lacks some. The profile covers approximately 51,000 clones, with around 94% appearing a single time and less than 0.65% taken by the ten largest. CDR1 and CDR2 from the germline V gene are LGHNA and YNFKEQ. The CDR3 totals 13 residues. Trimming removed 0 bases at V and 6 bases at J, with 9 bases between. This chain uses TRBV4-2 with TRBJ2-7; D gene uncertain. This TCR was sampled from a female donor with multiple sclerosis, enrolled in a pregnancy study. Here the sequenced sample was CD4+ T cells from peripheral blood mononuclear cells, taken in the second trimester of pregnancy. The DNA for the CDR3 is TGTGCCAGCAGCCAAGAGCTAGAGGTCGAGCAGTACTTC. This translates into CASSQELEVEQYF.